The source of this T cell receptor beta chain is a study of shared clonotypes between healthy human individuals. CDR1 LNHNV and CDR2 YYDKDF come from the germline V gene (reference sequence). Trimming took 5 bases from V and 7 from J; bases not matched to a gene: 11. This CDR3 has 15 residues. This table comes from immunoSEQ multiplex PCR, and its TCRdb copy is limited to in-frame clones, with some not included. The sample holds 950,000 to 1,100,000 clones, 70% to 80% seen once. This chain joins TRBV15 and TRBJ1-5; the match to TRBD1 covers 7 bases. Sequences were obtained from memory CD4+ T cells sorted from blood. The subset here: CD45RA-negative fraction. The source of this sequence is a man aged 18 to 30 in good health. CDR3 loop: CATSYTRQGNQPQHF. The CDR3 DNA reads TGTGCCACCAGCTATACCCGACAGGGAAACCAGCCCCAGCATTTT.